This T cell receptor beta chain was sequenced for a study of tumor-infiltrating lymphocytes in primary liver carcinoma. Study in general: The patients included men and women who were aged 30 to 69 years. Sample yields, roughly 3.5 to 8 million productive TCRbeta reads, were similar across the tissue types. Study results and caveats: The study found a significantly higher top-250-clone fraction in tumors than in blood (p = 0.039).

For this clonotype: Its matching antigen is unknown. A much larger clone differs by one base, so this may be a read error. As the CDR3 is not closed by the conserved phenylalanine or tryptophan, this likely results from a read error.

Trimming cost V 7 bases and J 9 bases, with 12 bases left between them. Germline CDR1 MGHDK, CDR2 SYGVNS. There are 11 residues in the CDR3. Each 20-30 mg portion of unsorted bulk tissue served as the source for co-extraction of RNA and DNA. Production of TCR beta cDNA used 400 to 650 ng total RNA together with a constant-region primer. Three-round nested multiplex PCR performed with slightly modified ARM-PCR produced the TCR beta libraries. Use of TRBV1-TRBV30 forward primers with a C-beta reverse primer characterized the first two PCR rounds, which lasted approximately 11 cycles each. TCRdb reanalysed the multiplex PCR reads using MiXCR and keeps one entry per CDR3 protein. The sample shows 100,000 or so distinct CDR3 sequences, more than 65% of them seen only once.

V gene TRBV25-1 combines with J gene TRBJ1-1; D might be TRBD1 (5 bases). This receptor was obtained from a woman aged 60-75 years with primary liver carcinoma and hepatitis B virus infection. Sequences were obtained from liver tumor tissue from sampling region 2. Documented subset: tumor region T2, inferior pole. The CDR3 DNA is TGTGCCAGCAATTCCGGGACCAAAGCTTTCTCT. Translated: CASNSGTKAFS.